The clone carrying this T cell receptor (beta chain) has a single count. This specimen belongs to a study of blood T cell repertoires in COVID-19. Overall study: Donors in the United States, Italy and Spain gave samples during acute or convalescent COVID-19. The analysed material was cDNA or gDNA that came from T cells, B-cell-depleted T cells, or PBMCs.

The CDR3 has 16 residues. Looked up from germline, CDR1 is MRHNA and CDR2 is SNTAGT. After removal of 4 bases from V and 0 bases from J, the junction contained 5 bases not matched to a gene. Per the original data handling: Amplifying reference gene primers gave estimates of nucleated cell counts. Here immunoSEQ multiplex PCR was the method, and the copy in TCRdb shows in-frame clones only, minus some. Clonal size and the V and J genes are those of that table, whereas D and trimming came from the DNA. The sample contains under 300,000 clones, roughly 89% of which appear only once. The receptor was derived from a man aged 50 to 59 with acute or convalescent COVID-19. The sequencing input was peripheral blood. The chain has TRBV6-4 and TRBJ2-3; the match to TRBD2 covers 9 bases. In DNA, the CDR3 is TGTGCCAGCAGTGTCGGAGCGGGGGGTAGCACAGATACGCAGTATTTT. Encoded protein: CASSVGAGGSTDTQYF.